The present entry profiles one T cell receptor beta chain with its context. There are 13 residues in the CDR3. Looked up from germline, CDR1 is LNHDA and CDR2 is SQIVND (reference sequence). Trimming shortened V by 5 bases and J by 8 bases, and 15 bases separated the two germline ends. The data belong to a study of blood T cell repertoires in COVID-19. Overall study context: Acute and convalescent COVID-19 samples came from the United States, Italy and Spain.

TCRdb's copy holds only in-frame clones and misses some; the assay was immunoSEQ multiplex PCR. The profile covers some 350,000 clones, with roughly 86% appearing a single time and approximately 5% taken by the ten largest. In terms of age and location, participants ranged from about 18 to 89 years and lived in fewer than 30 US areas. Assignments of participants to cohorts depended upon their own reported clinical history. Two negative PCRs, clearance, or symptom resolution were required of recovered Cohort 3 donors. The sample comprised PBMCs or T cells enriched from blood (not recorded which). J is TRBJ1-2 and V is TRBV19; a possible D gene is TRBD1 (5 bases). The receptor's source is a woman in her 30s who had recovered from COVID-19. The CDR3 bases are TGTGCCAGTAGTCCCCGGGGGTATGAGGGCTACACCTTC. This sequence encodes CASSPRGYEGYTF.